The sequence of this TCR beta chain was determined in a study of blood T cell repertoires in COVID-19. Study summary: From T cells, B-cell-depleted T cells, or PBMCs came the material, which was cDNA or gDNA.

TCRdb's copy holds only in-frame clones and misses some; the assay was immunoSEQ multiplex PCR. This table holds about 72,000 clones, roughly 82% found once. J lost 5 bases, V lost 1 base, and 7 bases had no gene match. The CDR3 runs 16 residues. Germline assignment: CDR1 MNHEY and CDR2 SVGEGT. This sequence originates from a human donor in a cohort sampled during active COVID-19. The J gene is TRBJ2-3, the V gene TRBV6-2 or TRBV6-3; 9 bases are shared with TRBD1. Sequenced sample: peripheral blood. This chain's CDR3 is CASSYYRDRDEDTQYF. For the CDR3, the DNA is TGTGCCAGCAGTTACTACCGGGACAGGGATGAAGATACGCAGTATTTT.